This T cell receptor (beta chain) was profiled in a study of blood T cell repertoires in COVID-19 (dated by TCRdb to 2020 to 2021). About the investigation overall: Samples covering the acute and convalescent phases of COVID-19 were provided by collaborators in the United States, Italy and Spain. Samples came from the ongoing ImmuneRACE study (first 160 participants) plus 1,254 subjects from 6 global collaborators. The material from the prospective study consisted of cDNA or gDNA derived from T cells, B-cell-depleted T cells, or PBMCs. The sample metadata nearly always contained a de-identified subject ID, COVID-19 status, age in years and sex. The repertoires were made available in a free public database intended to serve as a resource for research on the immune response to SARS-CoV-2. HLA class I and class II types, where available, came from metadata supplied by the sample provider rather than from assay-based typing. Deeply sampled blood TCRbeta repertoires from subjects exposed to, actively infected with, or recovered from COVID-19 were included in the dataset. General study outcomes and caveats: The amount of clinical and demographic metadata varied by source and participant and was provided uncurated.

Participants in the prospective study were aged 18 to 89 years, lived in approximately 26 United States geographic areas, and enrolled through a virtual design. Cohort assignment in the prospective study relied on participant-reported clinical history from a screening survey and a study questionnaire. For ImmuneRACE Cohort 3, a participant was defined as recovered based on two consecutive negative NP/OP PCR tests, clearance by a healthcare professional, or resolution of symptoms. Each participant in the prospective study had whole blood, serum and a nasopharyngeal or oropharyngeal swab collected by mobile phlebotomists. Additional blood draws and questionnaires over an approximately two-month period could optionally be provided by prospective study participants. Before DNA extraction, prospective study blood samples were shipped either frozen or at room temperature. Comment on this clone: What this receptor recognizes is not known. Base qualities are not at hand, and no much larger clone is one base apart.

TCRbeta CDR3 regions were amplified from genomic DNA by means of the immunoSEQ Assay, a bias-controlled multiplex PCR. The authors processed their data as follows. The number of nucleated cells in each sample was estimated from the amplification of reference gene primers within the assay. To quantify the absolute abundance of each unique TCRbeta CDR3 rearrangement, sequence reads were collapsed and filtered. For each sample, productive Simpson clonality was calculated as the square root of Simpson's diversity index across productive rearrangements. Entries here come from immuneACCESS through TCRdb and include only in-frame sequences with V and J called. Some clones fail to appear in such tables; in the studies checked, an unresolved V gene covers under half of the shortfall, and the cause of the remainder is unknown. That table supplies the V and J calls and clone size; D and trimming were determined from the DNA. The sample table records roughly 130,000 clones; 84% of these occur just once. Nearly 4% of the sample is taken by the ten largest.

Sequencing was performed on PBMCs or T cells enriched from blood (not recorded which). This sequence was found in a woman aged 25 to 39 who had recovered from COVID-19.

The CDR3 region: CASSSAYTGRETQYF. The DNA is TGTGCCAGCAGCTCGGCCTACACAGGGCGGGAGACCCAGTACTTC. The chain uses TRBV13 and TRBJ2-5, with a tentative D gene TRBD1 over 6 matching bases. CDR1 PRHDT and CDR2 FYEKMQ were looked up in the germline V gene (reference sequence). The CDR3 has 15 amino acids, counting the end cysteine and phenylalanine. This entry keeps only the CDR3 DNA: 45 bases, framed from base 1. V loses 4 bases of germline sequence and J loses 5 bases, and the interval between the two ends is 17 bases.